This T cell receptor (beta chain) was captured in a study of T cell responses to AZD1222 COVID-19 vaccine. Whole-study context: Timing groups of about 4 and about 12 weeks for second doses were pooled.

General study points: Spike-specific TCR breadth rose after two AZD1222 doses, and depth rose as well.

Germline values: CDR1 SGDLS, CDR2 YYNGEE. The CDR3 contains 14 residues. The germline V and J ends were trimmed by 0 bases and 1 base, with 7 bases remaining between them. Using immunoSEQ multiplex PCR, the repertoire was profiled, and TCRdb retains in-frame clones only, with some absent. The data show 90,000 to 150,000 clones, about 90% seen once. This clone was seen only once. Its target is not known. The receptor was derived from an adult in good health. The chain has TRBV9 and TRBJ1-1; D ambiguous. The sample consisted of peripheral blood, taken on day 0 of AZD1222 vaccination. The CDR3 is CASSVVFPNTEAFF. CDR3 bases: TGTGCCAGCAGCGTAGTTTTCCCGAACACTGAAGCTTTCTTT.